The TCR beta chain described here comes from a study of identical twins. Findings and limits, study-wide: Monozygotic twins shared more out-of-frame TCR alpha than recombination models predicted. The presence of invariant MAIT and iNKT cells could partly confound analyses of zero-insertion sequences. Donors were not followed over many years; analysis was cross-sectional.

Comment on this clonotype: Its antigen is currently unknown.

The CDR3 runs 14 residues. Germline trimming cut 3 bases from V and 6 bases from J; bases unmatched to any gene: 4. Germline CDR1 reads SEHNR; CDR2 reads FQNEAQ (reference sequence). TCRdb used MiXCR to reprocess the 5' RACE reads, holding one entry per CDR3 protein. The sample contains 1.5 million to 2 million distinct CDR3 sequences, about 32% of which appear only once. The donor group consisted entirely of healthy Caucasians. The rearrangement links TRBV7-9 to TRBJ2-1; TRBD1 matches 8 bases. This clonotype was sampled from a newborn girl in good health. Input material: cord blood. CDR3 protein: CASSLFRGRNEQFF. DNA of the CDR3: TGTGCCAGCAGCTTGTTCAGGGGGCGCAATGAGCAGTTCTTC.